The next 15 T cell receptor beta chains were all read from a single sample in a study of shared clonotypes between healthy human individuals. Sequencing was performed with immunoSEQ multiplex PCR; in TCRdb, only in-frame clones are kept and a portion is missing. The sample contains 550,000 to 700,000 clones, 73% of which appear only once. The material sequenced was memory CD4+ T cells sorted from blood. Subset: CD45RA-negative fraction. Every receptor here comes from a woman in her 30s in good health.

V gene TRBV4-1 combines with J gene TRBJ1-5; no clear D. V shed 2 bases and J shed 2 bases, with 10 bases lying between them. Germline V CDR1 and CDR2: MGHRA, YSYEKL. The CDR3 spans 15 residues. DNA for the CDR3: TGCGCCAGCAGCCAATTTAGAGGAGGCAATCAGCCCCAGCATTTT. It is translated as CASSQFRGGNQPQHF.

This rearrangement joins TRBV4-2 to TRBJ2-2, with TRBD2 identical over 11 bases. Per germline, CDR1 LGHNA and CDR2 YNFKEQ. Losses at the gene ends were 1 base for V and 4 bases for J; bases not matched to a gene: 5. The CDR3 runs 17 residues. The DNA of the CDR3 is TGTGCCAGCAGCCAAGCCGGGACTAGCGGCCGCACCGGGGAGCTGTTTTTT. Its protein is CASSQAGTSGRTGELFF.

This clone is a singleton in its sample. The chain is built from TRBV19 and TRBJ2-5; D is undetermined. The end of the DNA aligns better with TRBJ2-7, so the J call may be wrong. CDR1 and CDR2 (germline): LNHDA, SQIVND (reference sequence). This CDR3 spans 11 amino acids. The CDR3 protein is CASSDPGEQYF. The CDR3 DNA sequence: TGTGCCAGTAGTGACCCCGGCGAGCAGTACTTC.

In its sample, this clone was seen once. V usage is TRBV29-1 and J usage is TRBJ2-7; 11 bases map to TRBD1. The V gene end was trimmed by 5 bases and the J gene end by 3 bases; junction bases not matched to a gene: 3. The germline V gene encodes CDR1 SQVTM and CDR2 ANQGSEA. CDR3 length: 13 residues. The CDR3 coding sequence is TGCAGCGTTAGGACAGGGGGCTTCTACGAGCAGTACTTC. Translated: CSVRTGGFYEQYF.

This clone was picked up many times. The genes are TRBV19 and TRBJ2-1; TRBD2 might be the D (6 bases). The CDR3 contains 16 residues. V was shortened by 3 bases and J by 6 bases, with 18 bases between the two germline ends. The germline gives CDR1 LNHDA, CDR2 SQIVND (reference sequence). The CDR3 DNA reads as TGTGCCAGTAGTATTTCTACCCTGACTAGTCGCAATGAGCAGTTCTTC. This translates into CASSISTLTSRNEQFF. The full variable domain, its missing parts supplied by reference TRBV19 and TRBJ2-1, is DGGITQSPKYLFRKEGQNVTLSCEQNLNHDAMYWYRQDPGQGLRLIYYSQIVNDFQKGDIAEGYSVSREKKESFPLTVTSAQKNPTAFYLCASSISTLTSRNEQFFGPGTRLTVL.

This clone has ten or more counts. The CDR3 protein is CASTPGTGDVGELFF. In DNA form, the CDR3 reads TGTGCCAGCACCCCCGGGACAGGGGATGTCGGGGAGCTGTTTTTT. This chain links TRBV28 with TRBJ2-2; TRBD1 aligns across 10 bases. V shed 7 bases, J shed 7 bases, and the junction held 9 bases outside the gene matches. The germline CDR1 and CDR2 sequences are MDHEN and SYDVKM. This CDR3 region has 15 residues.

The gene calls are TRBV7-9 and TRBJ2-1; 10 nucleotides match TRBD1. CDR1 SEHNR and CDR2 FQNEAQ come from the germline V gene (reference sequence). This CDR3 is built from 16 residues. With 6 bases clipped from V and 4 bases from J, the junction kept 9 bases outside the gene matches. The CDR3 DNA reads as TGTGCCAGCAGTGACAGACAGGGGGCTTCATACAATGAGCAGTTCTTC. Translating it yields CASSDRQGASYNEQFF.

V is TRBV11-2 and J is TRBJ2-2, with D possibly being TRBD1 or TRBD2 (6 bases each). Trimming cost V 5 bases and J 7 bases, with 11 bases left between them. CDR3 length: 13 residues. Germline CDR1 and CDR2: SGHAT and FQNNGV. The CDR3 reads CASSNGGHGELFF. The CDR3 DNA sequence: TGTGCCAGCAGCAATGGGGGGCACGGGGAGCTGTTTTTT.

This chain connects TRBV2 to TRBJ1-1; perhaps TRBD1 as D (6 bases). Trimming removed 6 bases from V and 6 bases from J, with 14 bases in between. The CDR3 loop spans 13 amino acids. CDR1 SNHLY and CDR2 FYNNEI come from the germline V gene. The DNA for the CDR3 is TGTGCCAGCAGAAGACAGGAAAGGGCTGAAGCTTTCTTT. It yields the protein CASRRQERAEAFF.

This clone was detected only a few times. The rearrangement links TRBV7-2 to TRBJ2-3; D is ambiguous. Trimming stripped 5 bases from V and 7 bases from J, with 10 bases between. CDR3 length equals 12 residues. Germline CDR1 and CDR2: SGHTA and FQGNSA. The DNA of the CDR3 is TGTGCCAGCAGCACAACGTCTCATACGCAGTATTTT. Amino acids: CASSTTSHTQYF.

In regard to this clone: The same CDR3 can be traced to other DNA sequences in this sample. The V call is TRBV2, the J call TRBJ1-2, with 8 bases identical to TRBD1. Losses at the gene ends were 6 bases for V and 0 bases for J; bases not matched to a gene: 3. Germline V gene sequence: CDR1 SNHLY, CDR2 FYNNEI. This CDR3 spans 14 amino acids. The CDR3 is CASSDRGSNYGYTF. The CDR3 coding sequence is TGTGCCAGCAGCGACAGGGGTTCTAACTATGGCTACACCTTC.

The chain uses TRBV7-7 and TRBJ2-5; 11 positions agree with TRBD2. Germline V gene sequence: CDR1 SSHAT, CDR2 FNYEAQ (reference sequence). The CDR3 sequence is 16 residues long. After removal of 6 bases from V and 2 bases from J, the junction contained 8 bases not matched to a gene. The CDR3 loop reads CASSPLGLAEQETQYF. DNA of the CDR3: TGTGCCAGCAGTCCTTTGGGACTAGCGGAGCAAGAGACCCAGTACTTC.

This sequence joins TRBV5-4 and TRBJ2-4, with 15 bases that match TRBD2. There are 19 residues in the CDR3. Unmatched junction bases numbered 10, after V lost 3 bases and J lost 3 bases. Germline V CDR1 and CDR2: SGHNT, YYREEE (reference sequence). CDR3 sequence: CASSSGLAGGKRGKNIQYF. The CDR3 DNA follows: TGTGCCAGCAGCTCGGGACTAGCGGGAGGTAAAAGAGGCAAAAACATTCAGTACTTC.

This clone was observed a handful of times. The chain employs TRBV11-2 and TRBJ2-5; 8 positions match TRBD2. The CDR3 extends over 13 amino acids. Germline V gene data show CDR1 as SGHAT and CDR2 as FQNNGV. Trimming at V came to 8 bases and at J to 2 bases, leaving 4 bases not matched to a gene. CDR3 in amino acids: CASLTSAQETQYF. In DNA form, the CDR3 reads TGTGCCAGCTTGACTAGCGCACAAGAGACCCAGTACTTC.

The J gene is TRBJ2-1, the V gene TRBV6-6, with TRBD2 identical over 10 bases. Losses at the gene ends were 6 bases for V and 9 bases for J; bases not matched to a gene: 11. CDR3 size: 15 residues. Germline lookup yields CDR1 MNHNY and CDR2 SVGAGI (reference sequence). The CDR3 reads CASRPPSGSDSEQFF. The CDR3 bases are TGTGCCAGCAGACCACCTAGCGGGAGTGATAGTGAGCAGTTCTTC.